This T cell receptor beta chain was recorded in a study of OX40 agonist ivuxolimab in advanced cancers. Trimming removed 4 bases from V and 2 bases from J; junction bases left unmatched: 3. The CDR3 loop spans 14 amino acids. Germline V lookup: CDR1 LNHDA, CDR2 SQIVND (reference sequence). This clone was counted once. What it recognizes is unknown. Study-level points and caveats: Dosing at 0.1 to 3.0 mg/kg was accompanied by clonal expansion of CD4+ and CD8+ blood T cells by week 6. Relative to CD4+ cells, CD8+ T cells on average had more expanded clones.

Only in-frame clones appear in the TCRdb table, and some are missing; sequencing was by immunoSEQ multiplex PCR. This table holds around 79,000 clones, 88% found once. This specimen consisted of CD4+ or CD8+ T cells sorted from blood, obtained in a trial of the OX40 agonist ivuxolimab. The chain is built from TRBV19 and TRBJ2-7; 9 bases line up with TRBD1. The origin of this receptor is an adult with an advanced solid tumor such as melanoma, head and neck, liver or kidney cancer. The CDR3 sequence: CASSRRTGAYEQYF. As DNA, the CDR3 is TGTGCCAGTAGTAGGAGGACAGGGGCCTACGAGCAGTACTTC.